These 22 T cell receptor beta chains were all obtained from the same sample, sequenced in a study of T-cell memory formation after mild COVID-19. TCRdb recomputed calls from the 5' RACE reads with MiXCR, one row per CDR3 protein. The sample contains about 350,000 distinct CDR3 sequences, roughly 13% of which appear only once. The sequencing input was PBMCs or a T cell subset sorted from them (not recorded which). These receptors were collected from a young man who had mild COVID-19 (a few samples of this study predate the infection). Cell type and time point are not known.

The rearrangement links TRBV7-9 to TRBJ1-2; perhaps TRBD1 as D (5 bases). The CDR3 is 13 residues long. With 6 bases removed from V and 10 bases from J, the gap between germline ends came to 18 bases. Per the germline V gene, CDR1 is SEHNR and CDR2 is FQNEAQ (reference sequence). The CDR3 bases are TGTGCCAGCAGGAACCAGCCCCAAGGGGACTACACCTTC. As protein: CASRNQPQGDYTF.

CDR3: CASSPWTDFNSPLHF. CDR3 coding DNA: TGTGCCAGCTCACCATGGACAGATTTTAATTCACCCCTCCACTTT. V is TRBV18 and J is TRBJ1-6; D may be TRBD1 (6 bases). The germline V gene encodes CDR1 KGHSH and CDR2 LQKENI. Trimming left V 2 bases short and J 6 bases short, with 11 bases between. This CDR3 spans 15 amino acids. The variable domain in full, with the rest retrieved from reference TRBV18 and TRBJ1-6, is NAGVMQNPRHLVRRRGQEARLRCSPMKGHSHVYWYRQLPEEGLKFMVYLQKENIIDESGMPKERFSAEFPKEGPSILRIQQVVRGDSAAYFCASSPWTDFNSPLHFGNGTRLTVT.

The chain combines TRBV7-9 with TRBJ1-2; 8 positions agree with TRBD1. The germline CDR1 and CDR2 sequences are SEHNR and FQNEAQ (reference sequence). J lost 6 bases, V lost 1 base, and 10 bases had no gene match. This CDR3 has 16 residues. CDR3 coding DNA: TGTGCCAGCAGCTTAGGTTGGGACAGGATTAGGGATGGCTACACCTTC. The encoded protein is CASSLGWDRIRDGYTF.

This clonotype was seen a few times. The rearrangement uses TRBV29-1 and TRBJ2-7; D unclear. Between the trimmed V and J ends, which lost 6 bases and 3 bases, there was a span of 12 bases. The germline V gene encodes CDR1 SQVTM and CDR2 ANQGSEA. The CDR3 has 12 amino acids. The CDR3 is CSVRWANYEQYF. The DNA for the CDR3 is TGCAGCGTCAGATGGGCGAACTACGAGCAGTACTTC.

The chain carries TRBV20-1 and TRBJ2-5, with D possibly matching TRBD2 (6 bases). CDR3 length: 14 amino acids. The V end lost 5 bases, the J end lost 5 bases, and 18 bases lay between the germline ends. CDR1 and CDR2 (germline): DFQATT, SNEGSKA (reference sequence). The DNA for the CDR3 is TGCAGTGCTGCCGGGCTGGGGAGCGGGGAGACCCAGTACTTC. As protein: CSAAGLGSGETQYF.

V and J are TRBV24-1 and TRBJ2-3, with TRBD2 identical over 7 bases. V lost 9 bases and J lost 0; bases outside the gene matches: 11. The CDR3 totals 16 residues. CDR1 and CDR2 (germline): KGHDR, SFDVKD. CDR3 nucleotide sequence: TGTGCCACCTCCTATCTACGGCGGGGGAGCACAGATACGCAGTATTTT. Translating it yields CATSYLRRGSTDTQYF.

This clonotype has a handful of counts. V gene TRBV7-9 combines with J gene TRBJ1-2; the match to TRBD1 covers 7 bases. Germline-derived CDR1 and CDR2 are SEHNR and FQNEAQ (reference sequence). The CDR3 has 15 amino acids. The V gene end was trimmed by 1 base and the J gene end by 6 bases; junction bases not matched to a gene: 8. This CDR3 is CASSLEAQGFDGYTF. The CDR3, as DNA: TGTGCCAGCAGCTTAGAGGCACAGGGGTTTGATGGCTACACCTTC.

The chain joins TRBV4-3 to TRBJ2-1, with D maybe TRBD2 (6 bases). V gave up 1 base and J gave up 7 bases, with 14 bases separating them. This CDR3 is built from 15 residues. Germline V gene lookup returns CDR1 LGHNA and CDR2 YSLEER. The CDR3 reads CASSQGAGRRNEQFF. The CDR3 DNA sequence: TGCGCCAGCAGCCAAGGGGCGGGGAGGAGGAATGAGCAGTTCTTC.

This clonotype was seen ten or more times. The V call is TRBV7-2, the J call TRBJ2-2; 8 nucleotides line up with TRBD2. The germline gives CDR1 SGHTA, CDR2 FQGNSA. The CDR3 has 16 residues. V dropped 2 bases and J dropped 4; count of bases not matched to a gene: 6. The CDR3 DNA sequence: TGTGCCAGCAGCTTAAAAGCGGGGGCCCTCACCGGGGAGCTGTTTTTT. It codes for CASSLKAGALTGELFF.

This chain joins TRBV5-1 and TRBJ2-3; D is unresolved. Looked up from germline, CDR1 is SGHRS and CDR2 is YFSETQ. Trimming removed 0 bases at V and 5 bases at J, with 16 bases between. There are 16 residues in the CDR3. As DNA, the CDR3 is TGCGCCAGCAGCTTGGGGGCCTTTAAGCTATTAGATACGCAGTATTTT. This gives the protein CASSLGAFKLLDTQYF.

The table lists this clonotype with a few counts. This sequence joins TRBV6-2 or TRBV6-3 and TRBJ2-1; D gene unclear. From germline, CDR1 is MNHEY and CDR2 SVGEGT. V lost 6 bases to trimming and J lost 1 base, with 7 bases between them. The length of the CDR3 is 13 residues. CDR3 amino acids: CASRERSYNEQFF. The CDR3 nucleotides read TGTGCCAGCAGGGAGAGGTCCTACAATGAGCAGTTCTTC.

This clonotype has just a few counts. This chain connects TRBV9 to TRBJ1-3, with D uncertain. With 0 bases removed from V and 2 bases from J, the gap between germline ends came to 6 bases. Germline loops: CDR1 SGDLS, CDR2 YYNGEE. The CDR3 is 14 amino acids. Here the CDR3 reads CASSVDGPGNTIYF. The CDR3 nucleotides read TGTGCCAGCAGCGTAGACGGTCCTGGAAACACCATATATTTT.

In this sample, this clonotype turned up a few times. V is TRBV20-1 and J is TRBJ1-3; possible D gene TRBD1, 5 bases. Germline loops: CDR1 DFQATT, CDR2 SNEGSKA (reference sequence). V lost 5 bases and J 0 bases, leaving 11 bases between the germline ends. CDR3 length equals 14 residues. CDR3 bases: TGCAGTGCTCGCCTGACAGCCTCTGGAAACACCATATATTTT. It encodes CSARLTASGNTIYF.

This clonotype occurred a few times. The chain has TRBV7-8 and TRBJ2-1; 7 bases fit TRBD1. V was clipped by 6 bases and J by 1 base; unmatched bases: 6. Germline V CDR1 and CDR2: SGHVS, FQNEAQ. The CDR3 has 15 residues. The DNA for the CDR3 is TGTGCCAGCAGGCCCGACAGGGCATCCTACAATGAGCAGTTCTTC. Its protein is CASRPDRASYNEQFF.

The J gene is TRBJ1-2, the V gene TRBV6-5, with a tentative D call TRBD1 (5 bases). This CDR3 spans 14 amino acids. The germline V gene encodes CDR1 MNHEY and CDR2 SVGAGI. The V end lost 0 bases, the J end lost 4 bases, and 9 bases lay between the germline ends. CDR3 coding DNA: TGTGCCAGCAGTTACTCGGGGGATCCCTATGGCTACACCTTC. Amino acids: CASSYSGDPYGYTF.

V and J are TRBV20-1 and TRBJ2-1; 8 bases agree with TRBD2. There are 14 residues in the CDR3. Germline values: CDR1 DFQATT, CDR2 SNEGSKA (reference sequence). V lost 2 bases, J lost 5 bases, and 5 bases stayed unmatched. In DNA, the CDR3 is TGCAGTGCTAGAATAGCGGGACGGAACAATGAGCAGTTCTTC. The encoded protein is CSARIAGRNNEQFF.

This chain links TRBV4-1 with TRBJ2-2; 7 bases line up with TRBD1. Germline lookup yields CDR1 MGHRA and CDR2 YSYEKL. The V segment lost 3 bases and the J segment 4 bases; nucleotides outside the gene matches: 11. CDR3 size: 17 residues. In DNA, the CDR3 is TGCGCCAGCAGCCACCCTGGACAGGTGGTGAGCACCGGGGAGCTGTTTTTT. This sequence encodes CASSHPGQVVSTGELFF.

This clonotype was picked up a small number of times. The chain employs TRBV10-3 and TRBJ2-7; D is perhaps TRBD1 (6 bases). There are 13 residues in the CDR3. Germline V gives CDR1 ENHRY, CDR2 SYGVKD. Deletions cut 5 bases from V and 4 bases from J, with 12 bases between. The CDR3: CAISQQGSYEQYV. The CDR3 bases are TGTGCCATCAGTCAACAGGGTTCTTACGAGCAGTACGTC.

The rearrangement uses TRBV7-6 and TRBJ2-5; 14 bases align to TRBD2. The CDR3 covers 16 residues. V lost 5 bases and J lost 2; bases outside the gene matches: 4. Germline V lookup: CDR1 SGHVS, CDR2 FNYEAQ. The CDR3, as DNA: TGTGCCAGCAGCATTTGGACTAGCGGGGGGCAAGAGACCCAGTACTTC. Translating gives CASSIWTSGGQETQYF.

This clonotype was detected only a few times. A junction end diverges from the germline sequence, so it may reflect a read error. The J gene is TRBJ1-1, the V gene TRBV7-7; D gene ambiguous. Germline V gene sequence: CDR1 SSHAT, CDR2 FNYEAQ (reference sequence). The CDR3 length is 14 residues. The CDR3 nucleotides are TGTGCTAGCAGTCGTGTACTGGGTTCCACTGAAGATATCTTT. It codes for CASSRVLGSTEDIF.

V is TRBV6-1 and J is TRBJ1-5, with 8 bases that match TRBD1. J was trimmed by 4 bases and V by 3 bases; bases with no gene match: 8. Germline V lookup: CDR1 MNHNS, CDR2 SASEGT. This CDR3 has 16 residues. CDR3 in amino acids: CASSDPGQGKNQPQHF. Here the CDR3 DNA reads TGTGCCAGCAGTGATCCAGGACAGGGAAAAAATCAGCCCCAGCATTTT.

This clonotype has just a few counts. This chain uses TRBV20-1 with TRBJ2-7; the match to TRBD1 covers 12 bases. The junction had 25 bases not matched to a gene; V was cut back by 6 bases and J by 7 bases. Looked up from germline, CDR1 is DFQATT and CDR2 is SNEGSKA (reference sequence). There are 19 residues in the CDR3. DNA of the CDR3: TGCAGTGCCGCCTCGCCCGAATCGTGGGTGGGACAGGGGGCTGGTGAGCAGTACTTC. Its protein is CSAASPESWVGQGAGEQYF.